One and the same sample provided the 26 T cell receptor beta chains below, sequenced in a study of blood T cell repertoires in COVID-19. Measured with immunoSEQ multiplex PCR; TCRdb has only the in-frame clones, and not every one. The data show about 230,000 clones, with roughly 83% seen just once and 25% to 35% held by the top ten. Sequencing input: peripheral blood. These TCRs come from a man aged 40-49 years with acute or convalescent COVID-19.

The chain joins TRBV30 to TRBJ1-4, with D tentatively TRBD1 (5 bases). The CDR3 extends over 12 amino acids. Germline-derived CDR1 and CDR2 are GTSNPN and SVGIG (reference sequence). V lost 3 bases and J lost 7, with 9 bases in between. The CDR3 loop reads CAWRPGFEKLFF. DNA of the CDR3: TGTGCCTGGAGGCCAGGGTTTGAAAAACTGTTTTTT.

This sequence joins TRBV7-2 and TRBJ1-5, with no clear D. This CDR3 comprises 16 residues. Germline values: CDR1 SGHTA, CDR2 FQGNSA. V dropped 1 base and J dropped 0 bases, with 10 bases sitting between them. CDR3 sequence reads: CASSLVSGNSNQPQHF. The CDR3 region has the DNA TGTGCCAGCAGCTTAGTTTCGGGGAATAGCAATCAGCCCCAGCATTTT.

This chain connects TRBV6-5 to TRBJ1-1; possibly TRBD1 for D (6 bases). Germline V CDR1 and CDR2: MNHEY, SVGAGI. V lost 5 bases and J 2 bases, leaving 15 bases between the germline ends. CDR3 length equals 15 residues. DNA for the CDR3: TGTGCCAGCAGTAGGGGGGGAGGCTTCAACACTGAAGCTTTCTTT. It codes for CASSRGGGFNTEAFF.

This rearrangement joins TRBV27 to TRBJ2-1; TRBD1 matches 7 bases. Germline V gene data show CDR1 as MNHEY and CDR2 as SMNVEV (reference sequence). The V gene end was trimmed by 2 bases and the J gene end by 15 bases; junction bases not matched to a gene: 16. The CDR3 runs to 15 residues. The chain's CDR3 is CASSLNGDRDVSRFF. The CDR3 nucleotides read TGTGCCAGCAGTTTAAATGGAGACAGGGACGTTTCGCGGTTCTTC.

This clone was seen once. This chain uses TRBV5-6 with TRBJ2-7, with TRBD2 identical over 8 bases. The junction had 5 bases not matched to a gene; V was cut back by 1 base and J by 5 bases. The CDR3 has 14 residues. Germline lookup yields CDR1 SGHDT and CDR2 YYEEEE. The CDR3 is CASSLSGGKNEQYF. CDR3 bases: TGTGCCAGCAGCTTGTCGGGAGGGAAAAACGAGCAGTACTTC.

The chain employs TRBV15 and TRBJ2-7; 8 nucleotides match TRBD2. Germline V gene lookup returns CDR1 LNHNV and CDR2 YYDKDF (reference sequence). Trimming cost V 5 bases and J 1 base; bases outside gene matches: 7. The CDR3 has 15 residues. CDR3 in amino acids: CATSGREGPSYEQYF. Written as DNA, the CDR3 is TGTGCCACCAGCGGCCGGGAGGGCCCTTCCTACGAGCAGTACTTC. Complete variable domain (other parts from reference TRBV15 and TRBJ2-7): DAMVIQNPRYQVTQFGKPVTLSCSQTLNHNVMYWYQQKSSQAPKLLFHYYDKDFNNEADTPDNFQSRRPNTSFCFLDIRSPGLGDTAMYLCATSGREGPSYEQYFGPGTRLTVT.

The chain employs TRBV5-1 and TRBJ2-3, with D possibly being TRBD2 (6 bases). Trimming took off 0 bases at V and 8 bases at J, with 13 bases between the two ends. Germline V lookup: CDR1 SGHRS, CDR2 YFSETQ. CDR3 length: 14 amino acids. The CDR3 here is CASSLDTGRGTQYF. Here the CDR3 DNA reads TGCGCCAGCAGCTTGGACACGGGGCGGGGTACGCAGTATTTT. Combining the CDR3 with reference TRBV5-1 and TRBJ2-3 gives the whole variable domain KAGVTQTPRYLIKTRGQQVTLSCSPISGHRSVSWYQQTPGQGLQFLFEYFSETQRNKGNFPGRFSGRQFSNSRSEMNVSTLELGDSALYLCASSLDTGRGTQYFGPGTRLTVL.

The chain recombines TRBV3-1 (or the pseudogene TRBV3-2) with TRBJ2-3; 14 bases match TRBD2. The V gene end was trimmed by 5 bases and the J gene end by 2 bases; junction bases not matched to a gene: 6. The germline CDR1 and CDR2 sequences are LGHDT and YNNKEL (reference sequence). The CDR3 extends over 17 amino acids. In DNA form, the CDR3 reads TGTGCCAGCAGCTCCGGACTAGCGGGAGGTCCCACAGATACGCAGTATTTT. Protein product: CASSSGLAGGPTDTQYF.

DNA for the CDR3: TGTGCCAGCAGACCCACCCTGGCTGTTGGCTATGGCTACACCTTC. Its translation is CASRPTLAVGYGYTF. This chain joins TRBV6-5 and TRBJ1-2; D is ambiguous. The CDR3 is made up of 15 amino acids. Germline CDR1 MNHEY, CDR2 SVGAGI. Trimming took off 6 bases at V and 4 bases at J, with 18 bases between the two ends.

This chain links TRBV30 with TRBJ1-1; no firm D call. There are 13 residues in the CDR3. Germline V gene data show CDR1 as GTSNPN and CDR2 as SVGIG (reference sequence). V lost 0 bases to trimming and J lost 4 bases, with 9 bases between them. The CDR3 here is CAWSVRGGTEAFF. The CDR3 DNA follows: TGTGCCTGGAGTGTACGGGGTGGCACTGAAGCTTTCTTT.

This clone occurred a few times. The genes are TRBV4-1 and TRBJ2-1; D is perhaps TRBD1 (5 bases). The V end lost 2 bases, the J end lost 7 bases, and 24 bases lay between the germline ends. This CDR3 has 18 residues. Germline CDR1 MGHRA, CDR2 YSYEKL. The CDR3 is CASSQLLERQRSGNEQFF. In DNA form, the CDR3 reads TGCGCCAGCAGCCAACTGCTAGAGAGACAGCGATCCGGGAATGAGCAGTTCTTC.

This chain connects TRBV27 to TRBJ2-1, with 12 bases matching TRBD2. There are 15 residues in the CDR3. The germline V gene has CDR1 MNHEY and CDR2 SMNVEV (reference sequence). The V gene end was trimmed by 5 bases and the J gene end by 4 bases; junction bases not matched to a gene: 3. In DNA, the CDR3 is TGTGCCAGCAGTCGCGGGACTAGCGGGTACAATGAGCAGTTCTTC. Translated, it gives CASSRGTSGYNEQFF.

This clone was seen a few times. The V gene is TRBV19, the J gene TRBJ1-5; TRBD1 aligns across 9 bases. Germline V gene lookup returns CDR1 LNHDA and CDR2 SQIVND (reference sequence). V lost 4 bases and J lost 5; bases outside the gene matches: 3. The CDR3 is made up of 14 amino acids. The CDR3 loop reads CASSTGQGYQPQHF. The CDR3, as DNA: TGTGCCAGTAGTACAGGACAGGGGTATCAGCCCCAGCATTTT.

The chain has TRBV30 and TRBJ1-2, with 8 bases matching TRBD1. The CDR3 is 13 residues long. J was trimmed by 5 bases and V by 0 bases; bases with no gene match: 2. CDR1 GTSNPN and CDR2 SVGIG come from the germline V gene (reference sequence). The CDR3 coding sequence is TGTGCCTGGAGTGTCGGGACAGGATATGGCTACACCTTC. Encoded protein: CAWSVGTGYGYTF.

This clone was found once. V is TRBV7-6 and J is TRBJ2-7, with a weak D call TRBD1 (5 bases). V lost 1 base and J lost 3, with 13 bases in between. This CDR3 has 15 residues. Germline-derived CDR1 and CDR2 are SGHVS and FNYEAQ. For the CDR3, the DNA is TGTGCCAGCAGCTTAGGACGAACAGGTGACTACGAGCAGTACTTC. Its protein is CASSLGRTGDYEQYF. The whole variable domain, remainder taken from reference TRBV7-6 and TRBJ2-7, is GAGVSQSPRYKVTKRGQDVALRCDPISGHVSLYWYRQALGQGPEFLTYFNYEAQQDKSGLPNDRFSAERPEGSISTLTIQRTEQRDSAMYRCASSLGRTGDYEQYFGPGTRLTVT.

CDR3 protein: CTSSQDPRKIEQPQHF. CDR3 coding DNA: TGCACCAGCAGCCAAGATCCCCGCAAAATTGAGCAGCCCCAGCATTTT. The V gene is TRBV1, the J gene TRBJ1-5. TRBV1 constitutes a pseudogene. The length of the CDR3 is 16 residues.

The V and J genes are TRBV30 and TRBJ1-4; no clear D gene. The length of the CDR3 is 14 residues. Trimming removed 3 bases at V and 8 bases at J, with 16 bases between. Germline V lookup: CDR1 GTSNPN, CDR2 SVGIG (reference sequence). CDR3 sequence reads: CAWSLDPGEEKLFF. The CDR3 bases are TGTGCCTGGAGCCTCGACCCCGGGGAAGAAAAACTGTTTTTT.

The J gene is TRBJ1-2, the V gene TRBV28, with TRBD1 identical over 7 bases. This CDR3 contains 14 residues. Germline CDR1 is MDHEN and CDR2 is SYDVKM. The ends lost 7 bases at V and 7 bases at J; junction bases unmatched: 12. CDR3 coding DNA: TGTGCCAGCAAGGTGGAGTCAGGGGGACCTGGCTACACCTTC. Its translation is CASKVESGGPGYTF.

V and J are TRBV10-3 and TRBJ2-7; a weak D match, TRBD2 (5 bases). The V and J ends lost 4 bases and 0 bases respectively, with 10 bases between them. The germline CDR1 and CDR2 sequences are ENHRY and SYGVKD. The CDR3 covers 14 residues. CDR3 residues: CAISAEGSSYEQYF. As DNA, the CDR3 is TGTGCCATCAGTGCCGAGGGTAGCTCCTACGAGCAGTACTTC.

Here the CDR3 DNA reads TGTGCCAGCAGCCTCGGGACAGTGGTTCAGCCCCAGCATTTT. It codes for CASSLGTVVQPQHF. The rearrangement uses TRBV7-9 and TRBJ1-5; 7 bases match TRBD1. V lost 5 bases to trimming and J lost 6 bases; unmatched junction nucleotides: 7. CDR1 is SEHNR, CDR2 FQNEAQ, per germline (reference sequence). The length of the CDR3 is 14 residues.

The chain carries TRBV7-6 and TRBJ2-7, with a possible D match to TRBD2 (6 bases). Trimming pared 6 bases from V and 0 bases from J, leaving 12 bases between. The CDR3 runs 14 residues. The germline V gene has CDR1 SGHVS and CDR2 FNYEAQ. DNA for the CDR3: TGTGCCAGCAGGGGGACTTTAAGCTCCTACGAGCAGTACTTC. Translated, it gives CASRGTLSSYEQYF.

This clone has only a few counts. This chain uses TRBV5-1 with TRBJ1-1, with D tentatively TRBD1 (6 bases). The CDR3 totals 11 residues. V lost 7 bases and J 8 bases, leaving 12 bases between the germline ends. Per germline, CDR1 SGHRS and CDR2 YFSETQ. CDR3 sequence reads: CASVGQQEAFF. The CDR3 DNA reads as TGCGCCAGCGTCGGACAGCAGGAAGCTTTCTTT.

This chain uses TRBV7-9 with TRBJ2-3; the match to TRBD1 covers 9 bases. Germline CDR1 is SEHNR and CDR2 is FQNEAQ (reference sequence). This CDR3 comprises 15 residues. Germline trimming cut 4 bases from V and 2 bases from J; bases unmatched to any gene: 4. CDR3 in amino acids: CASSSRTGVTDTQYF. CDR3 sequence (DNA): TGTGCCAGCAGCTCCCGGACAGGGGTCACAGATACGCAGTATTTT.

This sequence joins TRBV11-2 and TRBJ2-7; maybe TRBD1 (7 bases). V shed 1 base and J shed 5 bases, with 9 bases lying between them. The CDR3 is 13 residues long. Germline loops: CDR1 SGHAT, CDR2 FQNNGV. CDR3: CASSLVRGDEQYF. CDR3 coding DNA: TGTGCCAGCAGCTTAGTCAGGGGGGACGAGCAGTACTTC. The full variable domain, completed using reference TRBV11-2 and TRBJ2-7, is EAGVAQSPRYKIIEKRQSVAFWCNPISGHATLYWYQQILGQGPKLLIQFQNNGVVDDSQLPKDRFSAERLKGVDSTLKIQPAKLEDSAVYLCASSLVRGDEQYFGPGTRLTVT.

This chain connects TRBV5-4 to TRBJ2-7; TRBD2 matches at 16 bases. CDR3 length: 17 amino acids. Trimming cost V 4 bases and J 4 bases; bases outside gene matches: 8. Germline CDR1 is SGHNT and CDR2 is YYREEE (reference sequence). The CDR3 DNA reads as TGTGCCAGCAGCCCGGGGACTAGCGGGAGGGCTGGATACGAGCAGTACTTC. Its translation: CASSPGTSGRAGYEQYF.

This chain joins TRBV5-1 and TRBJ1-5; maybe TRBD1 (5 bases). V lost 1 base to trimming and J lost 7 bases, with 12 bases between them. Germline V gives CDR1 SGHRS, CDR2 YFSETQ. The CDR3 has 14 residues. In DNA form, the CDR3 reads TGCGCCAGCAGCTTGTCCGGGGGAGGGCAGCCCCAGCATTTT. Translated: CASSLSGGGQPQHF.